This T cell receptor (beta chain) was captured by sequencing in a study of blood T cells in healthy people across ages. The germline gives CDR1 SGHTA, CDR2 FQGNSA. V lost 2 bases, J lost 2 bases, and 3 bases stayed unmatched. The CDR3 sequence is 15 residues long. This clonotype was observed a few times. Alongside a J-beta primer mix, a sample-barcoded 5' primer served in a second PCR lasting about 6 to 11 cycles. TCRdb re-called the 5' RACE reads with MiXCR, one entry per CDR3 protein. The sample consists of 550,000 to 750,000 distinct CDR3 sequences, around a fifth of them appearing once. The TCR comes from a man between 65 and 85 years old in good health. The sequenced sample consisted of blood. The chain combines TRBV7-2 with TRBJ2-3; 8 nucleotides line up with TRBD2. For the CDR3, the DNA is TGTGCCAGCAGCTTACAACTAGCGGACACAGATACGCAGTATTTT. Its translation: CASSLQLADTDTQYF.